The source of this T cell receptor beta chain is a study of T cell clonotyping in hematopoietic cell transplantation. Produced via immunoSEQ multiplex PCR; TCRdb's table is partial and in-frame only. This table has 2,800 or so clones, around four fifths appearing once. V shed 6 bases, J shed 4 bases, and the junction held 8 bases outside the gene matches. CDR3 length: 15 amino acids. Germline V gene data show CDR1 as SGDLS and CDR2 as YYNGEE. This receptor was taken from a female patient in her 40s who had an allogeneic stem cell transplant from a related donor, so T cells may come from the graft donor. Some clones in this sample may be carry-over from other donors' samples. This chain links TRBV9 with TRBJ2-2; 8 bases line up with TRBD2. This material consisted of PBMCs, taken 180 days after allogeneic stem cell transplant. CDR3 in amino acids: CASTPGLAGTGELFF. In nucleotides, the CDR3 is TGTGCCAGCACCCCCGGACTAGCTGGCACCGGGGAGCTGTTTTTT.